The clone carrying this T cell receptor beta chain appeared a few times. Its specificity is not known. This specimen comes from a study of cytomegalovirus exposure and HLA in healthy donors. Study-level points and caveats: The later analysis indicated that the majority of CMV-associated TCR beta chains appeared HLA-restricted. A missense DCLRE1C variant was associated with V- and J-gene trimming of TCR beta chains in a later analysis, and an independent cohort replicated the association.

60 Vbeta and 13 Jbeta primers were used in PCR. Using immunoSEQ multiplex PCR, the repertoire was profiled, and TCRdb retains in-frame clones only, with some absent. Here the sample spans 150,000 to 170,000 clones, roughly 83% being singletons. V was cut by 4 bases and J by 7 bases, with 14 bases left in between. This CDR3 is 13 amino acids long. In germline, CDR1 is SEHNR, CDR2 FQNEAQ (reference sequence). Input material: PBMCs. The chain employs TRBV7-9 and TRBJ2-7; the D gene is possibly TRBD2 (6 bases). The source of this sequence is a young man in good health and CMV-seropositive. CDR3 sequence (DNA): TGTGCCAGCAGCTCGGGACTGTTTTATGAGCAGTACTTC. Protein: CASSSGLFYEQYF.